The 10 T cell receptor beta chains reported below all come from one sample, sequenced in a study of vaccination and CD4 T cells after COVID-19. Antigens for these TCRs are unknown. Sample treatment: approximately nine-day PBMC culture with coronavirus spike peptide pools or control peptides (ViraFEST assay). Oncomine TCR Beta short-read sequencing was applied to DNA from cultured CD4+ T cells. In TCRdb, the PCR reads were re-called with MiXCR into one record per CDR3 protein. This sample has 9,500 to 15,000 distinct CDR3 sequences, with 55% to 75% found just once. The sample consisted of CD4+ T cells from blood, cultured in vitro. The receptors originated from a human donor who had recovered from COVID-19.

This CDR3 is CSAAGGPYEQYF. The CDR3 DNA follows: TGCAGTGCAGCGGGAGGGCCCTACGAGCAGTACTTC. V usage is TRBV20-1 and J usage is TRBJ2-7; 10 positions match TRBD2. Germline V gene data show CDR1 as DFQATT and CDR2 as SNEGSKA (reference sequence). Unmatched junction bases numbered 1, after V lost 6 bases and J lost 2 bases. The CDR3 runs to 12 residues.

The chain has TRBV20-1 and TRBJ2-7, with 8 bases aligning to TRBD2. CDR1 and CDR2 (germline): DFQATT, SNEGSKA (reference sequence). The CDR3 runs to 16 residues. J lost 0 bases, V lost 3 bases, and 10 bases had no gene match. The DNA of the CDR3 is TGCAGTGCTAGGAAGGGGGGGGGACTAGGCTCCTACGAGCAGTACTTC. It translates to CSARKGGGLGSYEQYF.

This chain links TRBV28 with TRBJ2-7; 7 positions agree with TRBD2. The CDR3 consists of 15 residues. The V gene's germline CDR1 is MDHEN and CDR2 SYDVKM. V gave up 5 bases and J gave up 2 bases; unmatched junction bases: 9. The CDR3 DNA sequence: TGTGCCAGCAGTCGACTTGCGGGAGCTGCCTACGAGCAGTACTTC. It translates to CASSRLAGAAYEQYF.

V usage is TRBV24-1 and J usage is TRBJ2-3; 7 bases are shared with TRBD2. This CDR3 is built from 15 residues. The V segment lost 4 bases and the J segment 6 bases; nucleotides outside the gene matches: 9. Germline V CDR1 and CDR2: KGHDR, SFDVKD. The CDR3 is CATSDPGTISDTQYF. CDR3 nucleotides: TGTGCCACCAGTGACCCCGGGACTATTAGCGATACGCAGTATTTT.

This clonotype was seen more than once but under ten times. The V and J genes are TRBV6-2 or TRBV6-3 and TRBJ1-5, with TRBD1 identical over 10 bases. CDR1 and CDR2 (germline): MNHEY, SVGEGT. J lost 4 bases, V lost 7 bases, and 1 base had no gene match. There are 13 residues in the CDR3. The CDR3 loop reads CASTGQGNQPQHF. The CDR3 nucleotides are TGTGCCAGCACGGGACAGGGGAATCAGCCCCAGCATTTT.

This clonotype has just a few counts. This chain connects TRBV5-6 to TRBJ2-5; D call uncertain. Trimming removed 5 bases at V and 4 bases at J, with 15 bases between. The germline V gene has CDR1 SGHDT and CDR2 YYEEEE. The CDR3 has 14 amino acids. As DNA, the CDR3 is TGTGCCAGCAGTTTAAGTGGTCTCGGAGAGACCCAGTACTTC. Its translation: CASSLSGLGETQYF.

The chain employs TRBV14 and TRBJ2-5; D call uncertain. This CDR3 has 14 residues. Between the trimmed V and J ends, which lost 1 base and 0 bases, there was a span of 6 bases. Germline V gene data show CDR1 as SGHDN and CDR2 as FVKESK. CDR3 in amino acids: CASSQATYQETQYF. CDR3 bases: TGTGCCAGCAGCCAAGCAACGTACCAAGAGACCCAGTACTTC.

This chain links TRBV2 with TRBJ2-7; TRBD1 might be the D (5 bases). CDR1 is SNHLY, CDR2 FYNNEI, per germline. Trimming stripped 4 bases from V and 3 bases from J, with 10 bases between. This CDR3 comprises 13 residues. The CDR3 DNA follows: TGTGCCAGCAGTGCAGGGTTTAACTACGAGCAGTACTTC. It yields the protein CASSAGFNYEQYF.

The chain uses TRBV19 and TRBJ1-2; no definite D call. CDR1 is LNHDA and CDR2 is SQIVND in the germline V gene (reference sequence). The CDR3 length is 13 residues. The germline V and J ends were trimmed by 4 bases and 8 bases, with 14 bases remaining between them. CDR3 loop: CASSTSPIDGYTF. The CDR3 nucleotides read TGTGCCAGTAGTACCAGCCCTATTGACGGCTACACCTTC.

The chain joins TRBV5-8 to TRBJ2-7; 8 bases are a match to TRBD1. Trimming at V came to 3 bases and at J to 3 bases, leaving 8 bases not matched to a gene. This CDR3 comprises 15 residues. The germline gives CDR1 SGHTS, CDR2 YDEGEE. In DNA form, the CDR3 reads TGTGCCAGCAGCTCGCCGGGACAGGCCTACTACGAGCAGTACTTC. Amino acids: CASSSPGQAYYEQYF.